This TCR beta chain was identified during a study of T cells after posttransplantation cyclophosphamide. General observations from the study: Tissue-infiltrating T cells from skin or gut overlapped little with blood T cells. Later post-transplant blood repertoires were often dominated by donor CD8+ memory clones. After PTCy, TRB diversity resembled that of CNI/methotrexate controls.

Clones were sequenced by immunoSEQ multiplex PCR, and TCRdb holds only the in-frame ones, with some missing. The sample has about 21,000 clones; 75% to 90% are singletons. Sampled 1 year posttransplant, controls received myeloablative marrow transplants, methotrexate and a calcineurin inhibitor. Of note for this clone: Its target is unknown.

The TCR originated in a female patient aged 30 to 40 who received an allogeneic stem cell transplant from an unrelated donor, was CMV-positive, and had acute and chronic GVHD. Some T cells may be supplied by the graft donor. The sequenced sample was PBMCs, obtained about 360 days after allogeneic stem cell transplant with calcineurin inhibitor and methotrexate.

The CDR3 loop reads CAIRLLAGGPEQYF. In DNA form, the CDR3 reads TGTGCCATCAGGCTATTAGCGGGAGGGCCCGAGCAGTACTTC. V usage is TRBV10-3 and J usage is TRBJ2-7, with 11 bases identical to TRBD2. The V segment lost 6 bases and the J segment 6 bases; nucleotides outside the gene matches: 7. Germline V gives CDR1 ENHRY, CDR2 SYGVKD. This CDR3 spans 14 amino acids.